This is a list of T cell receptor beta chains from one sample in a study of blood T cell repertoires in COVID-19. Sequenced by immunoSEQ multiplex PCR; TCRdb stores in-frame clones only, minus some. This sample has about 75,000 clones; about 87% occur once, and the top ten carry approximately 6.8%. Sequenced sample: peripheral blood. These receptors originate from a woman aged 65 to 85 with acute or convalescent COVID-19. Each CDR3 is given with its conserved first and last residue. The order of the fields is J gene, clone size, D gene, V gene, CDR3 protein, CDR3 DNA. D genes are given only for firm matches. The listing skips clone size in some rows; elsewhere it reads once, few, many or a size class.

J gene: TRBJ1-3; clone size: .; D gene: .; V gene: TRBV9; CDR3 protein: CASSGGKSGNTIYF; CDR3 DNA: TGTGCCAGCAGCGGTGGCAAATCTGGAAACACCATATATTTT
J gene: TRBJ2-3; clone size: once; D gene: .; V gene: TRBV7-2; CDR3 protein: CASSLTLALDTQYF; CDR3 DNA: TGTGCCAGCAGCTTAACGCTAGCGTTGGATACGCAGTATTTT
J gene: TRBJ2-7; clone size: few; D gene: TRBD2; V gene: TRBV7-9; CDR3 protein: CASSIGLDPYEQYF; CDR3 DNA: TGTGCCAGCAGCATCGGACTAGACCCCTACGAGCAGTACTTC
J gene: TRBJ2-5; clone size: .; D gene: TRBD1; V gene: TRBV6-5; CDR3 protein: CASSYTRGPQETQYF; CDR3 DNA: TGTGCCAGCTCTTACACTAGGGGGCCCCAAGAGACCCAGTACTTC
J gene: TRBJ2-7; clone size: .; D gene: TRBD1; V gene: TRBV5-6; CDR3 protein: CASSFGDSYYEQYF; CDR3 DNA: TGTGCCAGCAGCTTCGGGGACAGCTACTACGAGCAGTACTTC
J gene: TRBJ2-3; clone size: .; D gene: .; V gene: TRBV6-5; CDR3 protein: CASRPPQGTDTQYF; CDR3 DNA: TGTGCCAGCAGACCGCCCCAGGGCACAGATACGCAGTATTTT
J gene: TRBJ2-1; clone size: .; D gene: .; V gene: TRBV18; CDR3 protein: CASSGTFDNEQFF; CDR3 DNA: TGTGCCAGCTCGGGGACATTCGACAATGAGCAGTTCTTC
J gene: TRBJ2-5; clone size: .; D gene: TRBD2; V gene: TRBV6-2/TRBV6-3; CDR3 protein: CASSYSTSAETQYF; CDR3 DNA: TGTGCCAGCAGTTACTCGACTAGCGCAGAGACCCAGTACTTC
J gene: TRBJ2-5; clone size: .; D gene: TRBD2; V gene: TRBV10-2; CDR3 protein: CASSHGLEQETQYF; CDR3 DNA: TGCGCCAGCAGCCACGGACTAGAACAAGAGACCCAGTACTTC
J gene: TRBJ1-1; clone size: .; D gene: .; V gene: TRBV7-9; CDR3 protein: CASSSWQQGATEAFF; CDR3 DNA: TGTGCCAGCAGCTCCTGGCAACAGGGAGCCACTGAAGCTTTCTTT
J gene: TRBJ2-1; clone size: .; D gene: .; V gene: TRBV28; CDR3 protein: CASGTGYNEQFF; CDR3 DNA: TGTGCCAGCGGCACAGGGTACAATGAGCAGTTCTTC
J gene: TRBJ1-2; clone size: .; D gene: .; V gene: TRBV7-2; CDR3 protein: CASSLVVPQFNYGYTF; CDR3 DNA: TGTGCCAGCAGCTTAGTCGTCCCACAGTTCAACTATGGCTACACCTTC
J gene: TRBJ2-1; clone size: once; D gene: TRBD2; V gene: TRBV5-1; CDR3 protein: CASSSKKALAGAFDEQFF; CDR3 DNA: TGCGCCAGCAGCTCAAAAAAAGCTCTAGCGGGAGCTTTCGATGAGCAGTTCTTC
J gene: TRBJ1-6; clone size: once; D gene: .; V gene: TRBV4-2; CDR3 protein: CASSQERPGREGSYNSPLHF; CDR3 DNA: TGTGCCAGCAGCCAAGAGAGACCAGGGAGGGAGGGCTCCTATAATTCACCCCTCCACTTT
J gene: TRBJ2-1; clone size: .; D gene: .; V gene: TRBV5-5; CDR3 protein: CASSSVSGARNEQFF; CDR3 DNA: TGTGCCAGCAGCTCGGTCTCAGGGGCCCGCAATGAGCAGTTCTTC
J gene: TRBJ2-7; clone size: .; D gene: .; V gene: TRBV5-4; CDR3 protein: CASSEPGLPQQYF; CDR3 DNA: TGTGCCAGCAGCGAACCGGGACTCCCTCAACAGTACTTC
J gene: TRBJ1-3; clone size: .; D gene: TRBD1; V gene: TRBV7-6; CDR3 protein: CASSLGTGGGNTIYF; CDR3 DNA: TGTGCCAGCAGCTTAGGAACAGGGGGTGGAAACACCATATATTTT
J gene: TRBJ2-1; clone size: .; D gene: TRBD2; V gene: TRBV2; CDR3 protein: CASGISGGPYNEQFF; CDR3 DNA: TGTGCCAGTGGGATTAGCGGGGGGCCATACAATGAGCAGTTCTTC
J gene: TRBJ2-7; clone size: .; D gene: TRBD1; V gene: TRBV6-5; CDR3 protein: CASSRQGPYEQYF; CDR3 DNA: TGTGCCAGCAGTAGACAGGGCCCCTACGAGCAGTACTTC
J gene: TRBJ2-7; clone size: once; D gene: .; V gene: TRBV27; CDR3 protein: CASRTSLRRATSYEQYF; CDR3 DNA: TGTGCCAGCAGGACAAGCCTCCGGCGGGCTACCTCCTACGAGCAGTACTTC
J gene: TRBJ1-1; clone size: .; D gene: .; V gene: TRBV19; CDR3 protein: CASSPPGNTEAFF; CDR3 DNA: TGTGCCAGTAGTCCCCCAGGGAACACTGAAGCTTTCTTT
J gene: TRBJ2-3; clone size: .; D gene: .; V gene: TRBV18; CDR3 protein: CASSPPSAQDTQYF; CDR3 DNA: TGTGCCAGCTCACCGCCTAGCGCGCAAGATACGCAGTATTTT
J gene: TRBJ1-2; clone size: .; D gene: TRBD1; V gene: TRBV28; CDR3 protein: CASSPPGQGYGYTF; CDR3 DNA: TGTGCCAGCAGTCCGCCGGGACAGGGGTATGGCTACACCTTC
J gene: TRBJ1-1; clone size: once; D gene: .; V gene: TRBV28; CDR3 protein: CASSFPTENTEAFF; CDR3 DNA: TGTGCCAGCAGTTTTCCCACAGAGAACACTGAAGCTTTCTTT
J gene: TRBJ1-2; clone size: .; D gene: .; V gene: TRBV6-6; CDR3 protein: CASTISGAVYGYTF; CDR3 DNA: TGTGCCAGCACAATAAGCGGGGCGGTCTATGGCTACACCTTC
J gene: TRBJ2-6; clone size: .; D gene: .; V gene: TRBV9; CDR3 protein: CASSVIRQPSGANVLTF; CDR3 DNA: TGTGCCAGCAGCGTAATCAGGCAGCCTTCTGGGGCCAACGTCCTGACTTTC
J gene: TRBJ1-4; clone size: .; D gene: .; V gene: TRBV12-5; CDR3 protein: CASGLAGGEKLFF; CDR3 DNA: TGTGCTAGTGGTTTGGCAGGAGGAGAAAAACTGTTTTTT
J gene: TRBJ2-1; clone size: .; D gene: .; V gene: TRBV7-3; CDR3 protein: CASSLSLASYNEQFF; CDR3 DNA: TGTGCCAGCAGCTTAAGCCTAGCAAGTTACAATGAGCAGTTCTTC
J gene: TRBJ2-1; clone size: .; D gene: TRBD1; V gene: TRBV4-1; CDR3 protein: CASSQDLDRGLNEQFF; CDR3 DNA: TGCGCCAGCAGCCAAGATCTTGACAGGGGGCTCAATGAGCAGTTCTTC
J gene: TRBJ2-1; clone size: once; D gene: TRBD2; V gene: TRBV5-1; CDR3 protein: CASSLTSGKYNEQFF; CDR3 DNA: TGCGCCAGCAGCTTGACTAGCGGAAAGTACAATGAGCAGTTCTTC
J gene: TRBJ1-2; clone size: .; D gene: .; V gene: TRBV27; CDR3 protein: CASRRTGNYGYTF; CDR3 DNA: TGTGCCAGCAGACGTACAGGGAACTATGGCTACACCTTC
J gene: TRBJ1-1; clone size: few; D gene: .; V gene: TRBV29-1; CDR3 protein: CSVVQDTVNTEAFF; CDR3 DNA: TGCAGCGTGGTTCAGGACACCGTGAACACTGAAGCTTTCTTT
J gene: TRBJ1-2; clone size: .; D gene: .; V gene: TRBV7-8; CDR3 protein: CASSRINYGYTF; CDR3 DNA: TGTGCCAGCAGCCGTATTAACTATGGCTACACCTTC
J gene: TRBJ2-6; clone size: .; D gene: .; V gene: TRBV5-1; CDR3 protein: CASSSTVRSGANVLTF; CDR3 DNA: TGCGCCAGCAGCTCGACAGTTCGCTCTGGGGCCAACGTCCTGACTTTC
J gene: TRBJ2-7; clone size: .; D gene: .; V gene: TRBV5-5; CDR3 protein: CASSFTRVRSYEQYF; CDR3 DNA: TGTGCCAGCAGCTTCACCCGGGTACGCTCCTACGAGCAGTACTTC
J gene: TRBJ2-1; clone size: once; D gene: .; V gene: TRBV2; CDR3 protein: CATKSLNPYNEQFF; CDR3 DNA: TGTGCCACCAAATCTCTAAACCCCTACAATGAGCAGTTCTTC
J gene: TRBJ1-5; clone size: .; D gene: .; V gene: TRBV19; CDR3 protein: CASSIPGLSNQPQHF; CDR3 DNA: TGTGCCAGTAGTATCCCTGGCCTTAGCAATCAGCCCCAGCATTTT
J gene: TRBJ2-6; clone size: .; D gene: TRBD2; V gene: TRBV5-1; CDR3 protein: CASSSGLAVNSGANVLTF; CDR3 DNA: TGCGCCAGCAGCTCGGGACTAGCGGTGAACTCTGGGGCCAACGTCCTGACTTTC
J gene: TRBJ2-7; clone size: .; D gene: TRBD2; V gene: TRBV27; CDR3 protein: CASRKAGGSYEQYF; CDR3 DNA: TGTGCCAGCAGAAAGGCGGGAGGATCCTACGAGCAGTACTTC
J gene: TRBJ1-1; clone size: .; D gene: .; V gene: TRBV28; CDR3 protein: CASSYTRLPNTEAFF; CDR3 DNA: TGTGCCAGCAGTTATACCAGACTACCCAACACTGAAGCTTTCTTT
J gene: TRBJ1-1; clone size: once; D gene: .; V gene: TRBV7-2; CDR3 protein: CASSPRGLMNTEAFF; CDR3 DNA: TGTGCCAGCAGCCCCCGTGGGCTTATGAACACTGAAGCTTTCTTT
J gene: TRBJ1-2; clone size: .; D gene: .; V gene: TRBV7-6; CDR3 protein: CASSSGFGYTF; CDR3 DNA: TGTGCCAGCAGTTCAGGGTTTGGCTACACCTTC
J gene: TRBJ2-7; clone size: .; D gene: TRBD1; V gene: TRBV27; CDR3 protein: CASSLDWDRASYEQYF; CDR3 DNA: TGTGCCAGCAGTTTGGATTGGGACAGGGCCTCCTACGAGCAGTACTTC
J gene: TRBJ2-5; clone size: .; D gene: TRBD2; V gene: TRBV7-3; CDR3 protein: CASSLRPSRGGIQETQYF; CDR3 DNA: TGTGCCAGCAGCTTACGCCCTTCCCGGGGGGGCATCCAAGAGACCCAGTACTTC
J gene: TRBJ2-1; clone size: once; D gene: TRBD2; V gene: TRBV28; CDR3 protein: CASRSGLAGINEQFF; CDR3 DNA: TGTGCCAGCAGGTCGGGACTAGCGGGAATTAATGAGCAGTTCTTC
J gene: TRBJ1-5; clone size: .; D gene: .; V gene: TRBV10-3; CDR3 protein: CAIRSGSGNQPQHF; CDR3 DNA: TGTGCCATCAGATCGGGATCAGGCAATCAGCCCCAGCATTTT
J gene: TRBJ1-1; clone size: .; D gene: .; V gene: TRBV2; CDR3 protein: CASIEQTEAFF; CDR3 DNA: TGTGCCAGCATTGAACAGACTGAAGCTTTCTTT
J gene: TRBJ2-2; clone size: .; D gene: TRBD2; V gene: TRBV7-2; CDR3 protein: CASSLESAGGRTGELFF; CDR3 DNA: TGTGCCAGCAGCTTAGAGTCTGCGGGAGGTCGGACCGGGGAGCTGTTTTTT
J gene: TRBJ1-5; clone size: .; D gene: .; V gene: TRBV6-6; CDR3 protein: CASSYSGTGSNQPQHF; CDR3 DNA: TGTGCCAGCAGTTACTCGGGAACAGGGAGCAATCAGCCCCAGCATTTT
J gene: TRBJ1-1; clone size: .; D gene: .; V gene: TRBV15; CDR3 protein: CATSRGAQNTEAFF; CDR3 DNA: TGTGCCACCAGCAGAGGGGCACAGAACACTGAAGCTTTCTTT
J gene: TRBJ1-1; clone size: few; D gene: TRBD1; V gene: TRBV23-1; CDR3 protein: CARQGLPGQGARDTEAFF; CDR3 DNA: TGCGCCCGCCAAGGTTTACCGGGACAGGGGGCGCGGGACACTGAAGCTTTCTTT
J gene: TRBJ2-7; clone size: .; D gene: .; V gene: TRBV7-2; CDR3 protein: CASSSPHKGSYEQYF; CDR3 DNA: TGTGCCAGCAGCTCGCCCCATAAAGGGAGCTACGAGCAGTACTTC
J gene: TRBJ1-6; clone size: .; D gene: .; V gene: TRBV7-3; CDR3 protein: CASSLRGNNSPLHF; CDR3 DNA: TGTGCCAGCAGCTTAAGAGGGAATAATTCACCCCTCCACTTT
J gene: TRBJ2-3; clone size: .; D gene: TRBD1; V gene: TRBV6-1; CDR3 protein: CASSEALRAWGPQGARSDTQYF; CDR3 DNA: TGTGCCAGCAGTGAAGCGCTTCGAGCTTGGGGACCACAGGGGGCTAGATCCGATACGCAGTATTTT
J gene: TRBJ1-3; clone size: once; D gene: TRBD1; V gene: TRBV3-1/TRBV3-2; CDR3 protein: CASSPGTGNSGNTIYF; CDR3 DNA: TGTGCCAGCAGCCCTGGGACAGGGAACTCTGGAAACACCATATATTTT
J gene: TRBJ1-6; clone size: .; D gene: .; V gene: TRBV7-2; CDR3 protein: CASSPRGARAVWSPLHF; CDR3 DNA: TGTGCCAGCAGCCCAAGAGGAGCGAGGGCCGTGTGGTCACCCCTCCACTTT